Presented here are 25 T cell receptor beta chains from one specimen sequenced in a study of blood T cells in healthy people across ages. A second about 7 to 11 cycle PCR used barcoded and J-beta primers. MiXCR was run by TCRdb on the 5' RACE reads, yielding one entry per CDR3 protein. The profile shows 630,000 or so distinct CDR3 sequences, about 34% of them singletons. Material for sequencing was blood. These TCRs come from a woman older than 75 in good health.

The chain couples TRBV30 to TRBJ1-1; TRBD1 aligns across 8 bases. The germline CDR1 and CDR2 sequences are GTSNPN and SVGIG (reference sequence). V was pared by 2 bases and J by 3 bases, with 2 bases of the junction left unmatched. This CDR3 is built from 13 residues. The CDR3 reads CAWSSDRDTEAFF. In DNA, the CDR3 is TGTGCCTGGAGTTCGGACAGGGACACTGAAGCTTTCTTT.

There are many counts of this clonotype. The chain employs TRBV20-1 and TRBJ2-1; perhaps D is TRBD1 or TRBD2 (5 bases each). There are 17 residues in the CDR3. Germline CDR1 reads DFQATT; CDR2 reads SNEGSKA (reference sequence). V lost 5 bases and J lost 0, with 20 bases in between. The CDR3 nucleotides are TGCAGTGCTGGGACGACCGGCGTGGCCTTCTCCTACAATGAGCAGTTCTTC. Amino acid sequence: CSAGTTGVAFSYNEQFF.

The chain employs TRBV30 and TRBJ1-2; TRBD1 agrees at 8 bases. CDR1 GTSNPN and CDR2 SVGIG come from the germline V gene (reference sequence). J lost 2 bases, V lost 2 bases, and 4 bases had no gene match. The CDR3 extends over 14 amino acids. DNA of the CDR3: TGTGCCTGGAGTAGACAGGGGTCCAACTATGGCTACACCTTC. This codes for CAWSRQGSNYGYTF.

This clonotype was picked up a small number of times. The J gene is TRBJ1-4, the V gene TRBV20-1; D gene unclear. V lost 6 bases to trimming and J lost 4 bases, with 3 bases between them. Germline assignment: CDR1 DFQATT and CDR2 SNEGSKA (reference sequence). There are 10 residues in the CDR3. CDR3 DNA: TGCAGTGCCTTTAATGAAAAACTGTTTTTT. Translation gives CSAFNEKLFF.

V gene TRBV20-1 combines with J gene TRBJ2-5; D unresolved. Trimming shortened V by 6 bases and J by 2 bases, and 13 bases separated the two germline ends. CDR1 is DFQATT and CDR2 is SNEGSKA in the germline V gene (reference sequence). This CDR3 spans 13 amino acids. CDR3 loop: CSATRTAQETQYF. CDR3 in DNA: TGCAGTGCGACCAGGACCGCGCAAGAGACCCAGTACTTC.

This clonotype has ten or more counts. It may be a read error: a sequence one base away is much more abundant. The CDR3 nucleotides are TGTGCCAGCAGCTCCGGACAGATAGGGATCCATGAGCAGTACTTC. It encodes CASSSGQIGIHEQYF. This chain links TRBV7-2 with TRBJ2-5; D may be TRBD1 (6 bases). Trimming took off 4 bases at V and 11 bases at J, with 23 bases between the two ends. There are 15 residues in the CDR3. Germline CDR1 reads SGHTA; CDR2 reads FQGNSA. The variable domain in full, completed from reference TRBV7-2 and TRBJ2-5, reads GAGVSQSPSNKVTEKGKDVELRCDPISGHTALYWYRQSLGQGLEFLIYFQGNSAPDKSGLPSDRFSAERTGGSVSTLTIQRTQQEDSAVYLCASSSGQIGIHEQYFGPGTRLLVL.

This clonotype came up many times. The J gene is TRBJ2-6, the V gene TRBV6-6; D remains ambiguous. Germline CDR1 MNHNY, CDR2 SVGAGI (reference sequence). This CDR3 comprises 16 residues. The V end lost 4 bases, the J end lost 0 bases, and 10 bases lay between the germline ends. Written as DNA, the CDR3 is TGTGCCAGCAGTTCGCCTGGGATCTCTGGGGCCAACGTCCTGACTTTC. It specifies CASSSPGISGANVLTF.

This clonotype was counted a few times. A much bigger clone sits one base away, suggesting this may be a read error. The rearrangement joins TRBV24-1 to TRBJ2-7, with 11 bases that match TRBD2. CDR1 and CDR2 (germline): KGHDR, SFDVKD. With V trimmed by 3 bases and J by 7 bases, 10 bases remained unmatched. This CDR3 contains 16 residues. The CDR3 nucleotides are TGTGCCACCAGTGATCCAACTAGCGGGGGTAGGAATGAGCAGTACTTC. Protein: CATSDPTSGGRNEQYF.

This clonotype occurred many times. V usage is TRBV6-2 or TRBV6-3 and J usage is TRBJ2-7; 9 bases align to TRBD2. Trimming removed 2 bases from V and 3 bases from J; junction bases left unmatched: 8. Germline V CDR1 and CDR2: MNHEY, SVGEGT. This CDR3 region has 16 residues. CDR3 sequence reads: CASSYRSGGPHYEQYF. CDR3 sequence (DNA): TGTGCCAGCAGTTACCGTAGCGGGGGACCACACTACGAGCAGTACTTC.

The chain is built from TRBV7-3 and TRBJ2-1; 8 bases match TRBD2. Germline V lookup: CDR1 SGHTA, CDR2 FQGTGA. CDR3 length: 16 residues. V dropped 6 bases and J dropped 4; count of bases not matched to a gene: 11. The CDR3: CASSSTGTRVYNEQFF. The CDR3 DNA is TGTGCCAGCAGTTCTACCGGGACTAGAGTATACAATGAGCAGTTCTTC. The whole variable domain, filled in from reference TRBV7-3 and TRBJ2-1, reads GAGVSQTPSNKVTEKGKYVELRCDPISGHTALYWYRQSLGQGPEFLIYFQGTGAADDSGLPNDRFFAVRPEGSVSTLKIQRTERGDSAVYLCASSSTGTRVYNEQFFGPGTRLTVL.

Details on this clonotype: One junction end disagrees with the germline gene, perhaps due to a read error. The rearrangement links TRBV29-1 to TRBJ2-7, with 7 bases aligning to TRBD1. The CDR3 loop spans 14 amino acids. The germline gives CDR1 SQVTM, CDR2 ANQGSEA. CDR3 in DNA: TGCGGCGTTCAGGGGGTGAACTCCTACAATGAGCAGTACTTC. The encoded protein is CGVQGVNSYNEQYF.

The chain couples TRBV29-1 to TRBJ2-1; 16 bases match TRBD2. The germline V gene encodes CDR1 SQVTM and CDR2 ANQGSEA. V shed 4 bases and J 4 bases; nucleotides not matched to a gene: 10. The CDR3 is made up of 18 amino acids. The CDR3 is CSVVLEGTSGGAYNEQFF. The DNA of the CDR3 is TGCAGCGTTGTGCTGGAAGGGACTAGCGGGGGGGCATACAATGAGCAGTTCTTC.

About this clonotype itself: A clone one base away is much larger, so this may be a read error. The V gene is TRBV29-1, the J gene TRBJ1-4, with TRBD1 identical over 10 bases. The CDR3 is 14 residues long. Germline CDR1 SQVTM, CDR2 ANQGSEA. V gave up 3 bases and J gave up 10 bases; unmatched junction bases: 8. The CDR3 nucleotides read TGCAGCGTTGAGGGGACAGGGGATGTTGGAAAACTGTTTTTT. Translated: CSVEGTGDVGKLFF.

The rearrangement joins TRBV6-5 to TRBJ1-1; 9 bases are shared with TRBD1. J gave up 6 bases and V 2 bases, and 4 bases lay outside the gene matches. The CDR3 runs to 14 residues. The germline CDR1 and CDR2 sequences are MNHEY and SVGAGI. CDR3 sequence: CASSYLTGGAEAFF. The CDR3 nucleotides are TGTGCCAGCAGTTACCTGACAGGGGGGGCTGAAGCTTTCTTT.

This clonotype was observed at least ten times. V usage is TRBV3-1 and J usage is TRBJ1-2; D not resolved. Trimming took 0 bases from V and 3 from J, leaving 8 bases between them. The CDR3 is 14 residues long. Germline V lookup: CDR1 LGHDT, CDR2 YNNKEL (reference sequence). CDR3 region: CASSQDIRHYGYTF. Here the CDR3 DNA reads TGTGCCAGCAGCCAAGATATCAGACACTATGGCTACACCTTC.

This clonotype was picked up many times. The genes are TRBV9 and TRBJ2-5; possible D gene TRBD2, 5 bases. The CDR3 consists of 13 residues. V shed 4 bases and J shed 3 bases, with 10 bases lying between them. Germline lookup yields CDR1 SGDLS and CDR2 YYNGEE. The CDR3: CASSSGMEETQYF. The CDR3 coding sequence is TGTGCCAGCAGCTCCGGGATGGAAGAGACCCAGTACTTC.

Notes on this clonotype: This could be a read error, since a much larger clone is one nucleotide away. The genes are TRBV20-1 and TRBJ2-7, with 12 bases identical to TRBD2. The V gene's germline CDR1 is DFQATT and CDR2 SNEGSKA (reference sequence). V dropped 4 bases and J dropped 7; count of bases not matched to a gene: 14. The CDR3 runs to 16 residues. CDR3 sequence reads: CSATPRLAGGYNEQYF. CDR3 in DNA: TGCAGTGCTACTCCTCGGCTAGCGGGGGGGTACAATGAGCAGTACTTC.

Concerning this clonotype itself: This could be a read error, since a much larger clone is one nucleotide away. This chain links TRBV7-2 with TRBJ1-6, with 11 bases identical to TRBD1. Germline trimming cut 5 bases from V and 10 bases from J; bases unmatched to any gene: 4. The CDR3 consists of 14 residues. CDR1 and CDR2 (germline): SGHTA, FQGNSA. The CDR3, as DNA: TGTGCCAGCAGCGTCGGGACAGGGGGGTCACCCCTCCACTTT. This sequence encodes CASSVGTGGSPLHF.

This clonotype has more than one count but fewer than ten. The chain employs TRBV5-4 and TRBJ2-3; D remains ambiguous. Germline CDR1 and CDR2: SGHNT and YYREEE (reference sequence). V was pared by 4 bases and J by 0 bases, with 15 bases between. The CDR3 totals 16 residues. In DNA form, the CDR3 reads TGTGCCAGCAGCAAGGGTCCGTCCTCTAGCACAGATACGCAGTATTTT. Translated: CASSKGPSSSTDTQYF.

This sequence joins TRBV20-1 and TRBJ1-2; D is undetermined. Germline V gene data show CDR1 as DFQATT and CDR2 as SNEGSKA (reference sequence). Between the trimmed V and J ends, which lost 0 bases and 6 bases, there was a span of 14 bases. The CDR3 runs 14 residues. The chain's CDR3 is CSARDPTADHGYTF. Written as DNA, the CDR3 is TGCAGTGCTAGAGATCCCACAGCTGACCATGGCTACACCTTC.

In this sample, this clonotype turned up many times. The DNA is omitted, as the CDR3 cannot be located on it reliably, and the CDR3 follows TCRdb's listing. The CDR3 here is CASSSSGPGEQFF. The chain recombines TRBV3-1 with TRBJ2-1; the table names TRBD1, a call not compared with the DNA. CDR1 and CDR2 from the germline V gene are LGHDT and YNNKEL (reference sequence). The CDR3 length is 13 residues, termini included.

Note on this clonotype: Possible read error: a much larger clone is one base away. The V and J genes are TRBV5-1 and TRBJ2-2; maybe TRBD2 (6 bases). The CDR3 has 15 residues. The germline gives CDR1 SGHRS, CDR2 YFSETQ. CDR3 region: CASSLELANTGGLFF. CDR3 sequence (DNA): TGCGCCAGCAGCTTGGAACTGGCGAACACCGGGGGGCTGTTTTTT.

This clonotype has only a few counts. The chain recombines TRBV6-2 or TRBV6-3 with TRBJ2-7; 10 nucleotides match TRBD1. The CDR3 runs 15 residues. Trimming removed 6 bases from V and 0 bases from J; junction bases left unmatched: 5. Germline assignment: CDR1 MNHEY and CDR2 SVGEGT. In DNA form, the CDR3 reads TGTGCCAGCAGAAAAGACAGGGGGCCCTCCTACGAGCAGTACTTC. It specifies CASRKDRGPSYEQYF.

About this clonotype: A read error may be the cause here, since a much bigger clone is one base away. V usage is TRBV5-5 and J usage is TRBJ1-4; 11 bases line up with TRBD1. The CDR3 extends over 17 amino acids. The germline gives CDR1 SGHKS, CDR2 YYEKEE (reference sequence). The CDR3 DNA is TGTGCCGGCAGCTTCAGGACAGGGGGCGCGGCTAATGAAAAACTGTTTTTT. Its protein is CAGSFRTGGAANEKLFF.

The chain is built from TRBV27 and TRBJ2-1, with D perhaps matching TRBD1 or TRBD2 (5 bases each). V was clipped by 6 bases and J by 7 bases, with 16 bases between them. Per germline, CDR1 MNHEY and CDR2 SMNVEV (reference sequence). This CDR3 has 14 residues. The CDR3 DNA follows: TGTGCCAGCAGGAGGGGCCTCGTGATAAATGAGCAGTTCTTC. It is translated as CASRRGLVINEQFF.